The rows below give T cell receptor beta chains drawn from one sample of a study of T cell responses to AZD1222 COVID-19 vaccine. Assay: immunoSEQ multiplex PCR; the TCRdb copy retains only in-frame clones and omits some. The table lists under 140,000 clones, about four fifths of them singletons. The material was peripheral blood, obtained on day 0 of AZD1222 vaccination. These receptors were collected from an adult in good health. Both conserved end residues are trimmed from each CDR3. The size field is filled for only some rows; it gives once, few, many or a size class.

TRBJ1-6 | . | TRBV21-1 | ASSDNRGPGDNSPLH
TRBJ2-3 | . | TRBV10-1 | ASSEKGLAGGGPTDTQY
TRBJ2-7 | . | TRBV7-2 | ASSFDTIDYEQY
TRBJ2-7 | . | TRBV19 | ASSPGSTYEQY
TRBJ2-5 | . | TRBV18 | ASSPTSVRGETQY
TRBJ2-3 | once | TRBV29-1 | SVAVRPTDTQY
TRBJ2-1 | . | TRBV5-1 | ASSLDLARYNEQF
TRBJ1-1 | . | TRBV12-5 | ASGDRGEAEAF
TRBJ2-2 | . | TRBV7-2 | ASDRAGISTGELF
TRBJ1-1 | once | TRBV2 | ASTQGGTGNTEAF
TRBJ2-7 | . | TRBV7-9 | ASSFNPGQGAREQY
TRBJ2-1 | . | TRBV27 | ASSLQTFKTGRLYNEQF
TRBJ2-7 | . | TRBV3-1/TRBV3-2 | ASSPGEGPTYEQY
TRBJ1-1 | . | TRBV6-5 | ASRTEDSSTEAF
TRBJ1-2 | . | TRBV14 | ASSQEWATSYGYT
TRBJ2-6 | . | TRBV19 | ASRLRGGANVLT
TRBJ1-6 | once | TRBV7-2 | ASSLQGWGNSPLH
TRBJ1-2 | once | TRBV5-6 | ASSLQINYGYT
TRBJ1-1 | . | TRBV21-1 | ASSKCNSGQGREAF
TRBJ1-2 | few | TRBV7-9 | ASSWTGDLNYGYT
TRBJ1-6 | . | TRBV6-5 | ASSYSRQGASPLH
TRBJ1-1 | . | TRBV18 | ASSPFQDPNTEAF
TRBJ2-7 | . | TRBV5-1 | ASSPDGSGATYEQY
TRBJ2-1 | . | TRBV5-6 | ASSLLGAGGWNNEQF
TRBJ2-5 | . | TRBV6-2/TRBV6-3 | ASSSDSSGLVKETQY
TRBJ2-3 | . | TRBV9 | ASSPSDSGIKTQY
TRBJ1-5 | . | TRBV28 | ASITSDRGFLNQPQH
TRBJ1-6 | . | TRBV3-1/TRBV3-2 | ASSHLKRGLGNSPLH
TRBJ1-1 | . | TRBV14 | ASATGGNTEAF
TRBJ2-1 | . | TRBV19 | ASSRARVYNEQF
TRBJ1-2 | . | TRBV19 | ASSTRRAGANYGYT
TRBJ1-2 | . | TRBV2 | ASRPSGSYGYT
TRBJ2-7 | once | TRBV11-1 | ASSNWGEQY
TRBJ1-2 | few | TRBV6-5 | ASSYSTGLESYGYT
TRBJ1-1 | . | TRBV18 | ASSVQGRNTEAF
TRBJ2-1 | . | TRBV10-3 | AISDGGNNEQF
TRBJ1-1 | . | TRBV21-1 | ASSKGRLGRMNTEAF
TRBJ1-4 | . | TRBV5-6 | ASSQRQPGNLLF
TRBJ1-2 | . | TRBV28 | ASSTNPGTAHGYT
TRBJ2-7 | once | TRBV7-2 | ASSFGQGVFEQY
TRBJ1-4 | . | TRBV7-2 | ASSLGVGELF
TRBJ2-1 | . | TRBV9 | ASSVDGTRNEQF
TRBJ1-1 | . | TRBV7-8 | ASSLRLGAF
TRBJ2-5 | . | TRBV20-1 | SASLADGNGETQY
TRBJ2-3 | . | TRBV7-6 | ASSVTSGGARDTQY
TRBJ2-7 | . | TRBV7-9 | ASSPRTVYEQY
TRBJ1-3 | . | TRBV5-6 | ASSSVQRNTIY
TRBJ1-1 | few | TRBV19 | ASSQISEAF